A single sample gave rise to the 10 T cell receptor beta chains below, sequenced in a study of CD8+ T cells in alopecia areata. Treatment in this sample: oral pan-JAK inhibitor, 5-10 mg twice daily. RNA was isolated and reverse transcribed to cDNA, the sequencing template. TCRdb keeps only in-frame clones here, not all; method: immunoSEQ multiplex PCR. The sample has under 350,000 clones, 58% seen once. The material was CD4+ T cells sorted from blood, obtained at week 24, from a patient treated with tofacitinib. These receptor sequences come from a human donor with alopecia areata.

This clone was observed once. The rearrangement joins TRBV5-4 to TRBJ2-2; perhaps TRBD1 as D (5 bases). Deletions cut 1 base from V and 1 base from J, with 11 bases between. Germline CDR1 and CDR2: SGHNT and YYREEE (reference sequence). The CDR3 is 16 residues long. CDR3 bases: TGTGCCAGCAGCTTGCCCAGGGCAAAGAACACCGGGGAGCTGTTTTTT. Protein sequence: CASSLPRAKNTGELFF.

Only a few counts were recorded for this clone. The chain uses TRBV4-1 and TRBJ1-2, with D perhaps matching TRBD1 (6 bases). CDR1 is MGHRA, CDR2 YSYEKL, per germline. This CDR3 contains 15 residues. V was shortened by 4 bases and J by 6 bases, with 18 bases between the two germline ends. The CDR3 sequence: CASSPLRGRGDGYTF. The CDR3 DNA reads TGCGCCAGCAGCCCCCTCCGAGGAAGGGGGGATGGCTACACCTTC.

This chain's CDR3 is CASSVGLFYNEQFF. CDR3 nucleotide sequence: TGTGCCAGCAGCGTAGGACTATTCTACAATGAGCAGTTCTTC. The chain recombines TRBV9 with TRBJ2-1, with D perhaps matching TRBD2 (5 bases). V was clipped by 0 bases and J by 3 bases, with 7 bases between them. The CDR3 spans 14 residues. The germline gives CDR1 SGDLS, CDR2 YYNGEE.

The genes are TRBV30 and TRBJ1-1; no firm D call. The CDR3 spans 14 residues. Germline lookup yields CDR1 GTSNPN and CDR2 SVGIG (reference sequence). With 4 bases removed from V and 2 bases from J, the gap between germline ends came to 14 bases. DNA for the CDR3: TGTGCCTGGAATCTCCGGGGATTAAACACTGAAGCTTTCTTT. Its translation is CAWNLRGLNTEAFF. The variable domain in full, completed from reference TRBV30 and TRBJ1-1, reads SQTIHQWPATLVQPVGSPLSLECTVEGTSNPNLYWYRQAAGRGLQLLFYSVGIGQISSEVPQNLSASRPQDRQFILSSKKLLLSDSGFYLCAWNLRGLNTEAFFGQGTRLTVV.

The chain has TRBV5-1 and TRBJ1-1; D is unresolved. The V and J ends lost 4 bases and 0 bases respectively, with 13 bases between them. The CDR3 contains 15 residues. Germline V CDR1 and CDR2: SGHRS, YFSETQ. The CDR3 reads CASSSTYKVNTEAFF. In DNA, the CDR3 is TGCGCCAGCAGCAGCACTTATAAAGTGAACACTGAAGCTTTCTTT.

The CDR3 DNA reads as TGTGCCTGGAGTAGGGGGGACTACAATCAGCCCCAGCATTTT. Amino acid sequence: CAWSRGDYNQPQHF. The rearrangement links TRBV30 to TRBJ1-5; maybe TRBD1 (6 bases). The CDR3 is made up of 14 amino acids. Trimming left V 2 bases short and J 3 bases short, with 11 bases between. Germline-derived CDR1 and CDR2 are GTSNPN and SVGIG (reference sequence).

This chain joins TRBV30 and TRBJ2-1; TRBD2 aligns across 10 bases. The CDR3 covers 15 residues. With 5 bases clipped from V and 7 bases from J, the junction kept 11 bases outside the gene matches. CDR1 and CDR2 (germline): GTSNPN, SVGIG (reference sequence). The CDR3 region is CAWALRAGGPNEQFF. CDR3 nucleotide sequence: TGTGCCTGGGCGCTTCGAGCGGGGGGGCCGAATGAGCAGTTCTTC.

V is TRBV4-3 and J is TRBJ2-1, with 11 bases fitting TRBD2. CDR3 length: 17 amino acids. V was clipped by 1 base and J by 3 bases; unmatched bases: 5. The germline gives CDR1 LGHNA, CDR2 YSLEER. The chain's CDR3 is CASSQGTSGFDYNEQFF. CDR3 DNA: TGCGCCAGCAGCCAAGGGACTAGCGGGTTCGACTACAATGAGCAGTTCTTC.

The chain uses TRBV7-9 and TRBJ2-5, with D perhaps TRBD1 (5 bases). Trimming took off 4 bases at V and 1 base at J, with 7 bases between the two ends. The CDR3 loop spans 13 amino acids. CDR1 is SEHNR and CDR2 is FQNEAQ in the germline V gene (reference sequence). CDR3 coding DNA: TGTGCCAGCAGCTCTACAGGCCAAGAGACCCAGTACTTC. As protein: CASSSTGQETQYF.

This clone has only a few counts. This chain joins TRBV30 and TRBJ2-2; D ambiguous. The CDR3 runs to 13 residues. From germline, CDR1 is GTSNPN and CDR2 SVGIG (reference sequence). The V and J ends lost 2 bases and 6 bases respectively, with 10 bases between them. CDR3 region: CAWSPTEAGELFF. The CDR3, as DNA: TGTGCCTGGAGTCCAACCGAGGCCGGGGAGCTGTTTTTT.